This T cell receptor (beta chain) was documented in a study of identical twins. Study-wide findings and caveats: In cord blood, abundant beta clonotypes had fewer insertions; memory showed no trend. Models predicted too little out-of-frame TCR alpha sharing in monozygotic twins.

TCRdb reprocessed the 5' RACE reads with MiXCR, giving one entry per CDR3 protein. Altogether about 530,000 distinct CDR3 sequences are present, 15% being singletons, with the ten largest covering 0.44%. The ends were cut back, 0 bases at V and 0 bases at J, with 6 bases in the middle. CDR1 DFQATT and CDR2 SNEGSKA come from the germline V gene (reference sequence). This CDR3 region has 14 residues. Worth noting for this clonotype: Antigen unknown.

The sample was also linked to a second study, of yellow fever vaccine responses in identical twins.

The TCR was taken from a woman aged 18-29 years in good health. The sequencing sample was made of CD4+ T cells sorted from blood. This chain uses TRBV20-1 with TRBJ2-1; D might be TRBD1 (6 bases). The CDR3 reads CSAREQGSYNEQFF. CDR3 in DNA: TGCAGTGCTAGAGAACAGGGCTCCTACAATGAGCAGTTCTTC.